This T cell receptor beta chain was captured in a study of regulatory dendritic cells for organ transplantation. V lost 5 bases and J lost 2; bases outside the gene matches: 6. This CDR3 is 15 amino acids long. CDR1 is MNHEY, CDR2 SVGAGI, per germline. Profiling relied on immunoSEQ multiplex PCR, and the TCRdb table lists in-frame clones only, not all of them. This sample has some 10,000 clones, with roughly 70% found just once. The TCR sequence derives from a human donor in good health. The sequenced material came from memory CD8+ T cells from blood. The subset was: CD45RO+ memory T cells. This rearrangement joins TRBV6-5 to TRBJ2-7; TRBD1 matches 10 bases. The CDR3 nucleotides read TGTGCCAGCAGTGCGACCGGGACAGGGGCCTACGAGCAGTACTTC. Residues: CASSATGTGAYEQYF.